This T cell receptor (beta chain) was observed in a study of T-cell reconstitution after alpha-beta-depleted transplantation in children. This CDR3 spans 13 amino acids. V lost 11 bases to trimming and J lost 3 bases; unmatched junction nucleotides: 9. Unique molecular identifiers were incorporated during preparation of the TCRbeta library. One entry per CDR3 protein, called by TCRdb with MiXCR from the PCR reads. The sample carries about 540,000 distinct CDR3 sequences, about a sixth recorded once. Here the sequenced sample was PBMCs from the stem cell graft donor, taken from the stem cell graft. The chain couples TRBV23-1 to TRBJ2-7, with 8 positions matching TRBD1. TRBV23-1 is sorted into the ORF group, with uncertain function. The source is a human donor who donated a stem cell graft to a child with acute lymphoblastic leukemia. The CDR3 DNA reads as TGCGCCGGACTGGACAGGGTCGACTACGAGCAGTACTTC. It is translated as CAGLDRVDYEQYF.